This TCR beta chain was sequenced in a study of T-cell memory formation after mild COVID-19. Overall study results and limits: Prior to infection, memory already included some responding clones, suggesting cross-reactive memory joined. CD4+ contracting clones were mainly CM and EM; CD8+ ones, EMRA.

About this clonotype: Its antigen remains unknown.

The CDR3 has 14 residues. The V end lost 3 bases, the J end lost 8 bases, and 11 bases lay between the germline ends. Germline lookup yields CDR1 SNHLY and CDR2 FYNNEI. TCRdb analysed the 5' RACE reads with MiXCR anew, one entry per CDR3 protein. The data show approximately 260,000 distinct CDR3 sequences, with about a sixth seen just once and 20% to 25% held by the top ten. The sequencing input was PBMCs or a T cell subset sorted from them (not recorded which). The receptor comes from a man aged 18 to 29 who had mild COVID-19 (a few samples of this study predate the infection). Cell type and time point are not known. This sequence joins TRBV2 and TRBJ1-6; D gene ambiguous. CDR3 sequence: CASSESGPYSPLHF. The CDR3 nucleotides read TGTGCCAGCAGTGAGTCGGGCCCCTATTCACCCCTCCACTTT.